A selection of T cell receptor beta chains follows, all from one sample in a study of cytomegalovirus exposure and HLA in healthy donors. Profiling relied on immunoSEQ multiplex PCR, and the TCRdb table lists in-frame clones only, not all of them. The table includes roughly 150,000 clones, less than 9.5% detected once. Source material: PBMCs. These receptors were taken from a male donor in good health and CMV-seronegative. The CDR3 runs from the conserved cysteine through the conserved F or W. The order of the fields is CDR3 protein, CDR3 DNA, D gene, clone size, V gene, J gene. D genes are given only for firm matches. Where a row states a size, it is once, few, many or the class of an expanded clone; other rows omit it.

CDR3: CASSSLSTDTQYF
DNA: TGCGCCAGCAGCTCTCTGAGCACAGATACGCAGTATTTT
D: -
size: -
V: TRBV5-1
J: TRBJ2-3

CDR3: CASSLRLAGGMSDTQYF
DNA: TGTGCCAGCAGCTTAAGATTAGCGGGAGGCATGTCGGATACGCAGTATTTT
D: TRBD2
size: -
V: TRBV7-8
J: TRBJ2-3

CDR3: CASTPEDRKNSPLHF
DNA: TGTGCCAGTACCCCTGAGGACAGAAAGAATTCACCCCTCCACTTT
D: -
size: few
V: TRBV19
J: TRBJ1-6

CDR3: CASSPPPGSYEQYF
DNA: TGTGCCAGCTCACCACCCCCCGGGTCCTACGAGCAGTACTTC
D: -
size: few
V: TRBV18
J: TRBJ2-7

CDR3: CASSLAAGTSATGELFF
DNA: TGTGCCAGCAGCTTAGCAGCCGGGACTAGCGCAACCGGGGAGCTGTTTTTT
D: TRBD2
size: few
V: TRBV7-2
J: TRBJ2-2

CDR3: CAWSPGQGPNQPQHF
DNA: TGTGCCTGGAGTCCGGGACAGGGCCCCAATCAGCCCCAGCATTTT
D: TRBD1
size: -
V: TRBV30
J: TRBJ1-5

CDR3: CASSRTSPGLGEKLFF
DNA: TGCGCCAGCAGCCGTACCAGTCCAGGTTTAGGCGAAAAACTGTTTTTT
D: -
size: -
V: TRBV4-3
J: TRBJ1-4

CDR3: CASSLTGLNTEAFF
DNA: TGTGCCAGCAGTTTAACAGGTTTGAACACTGAAGCTTTCTTT
D: -
size: few
V: TRBV27
J: TRBJ1-1

CDR3: CASSPGPYEQYF
DNA: TGTGCCAGCAGCCCAGGGCCCTACGAGCAGTACTTC
D: -
size: few
V: TRBV6-5
J: TRBJ2-7

CDR3: CASSLYQGRGETQYF
DNA: TGTGCCAGCAGTTTATATCAGGGGAGAGGGGAGACCCAGTACTTC
D: -
size: -
V: TRBV28
J: TRBJ2-5

CDR3: CAISESTGDYGYTF
DNA: TGTGCCATCAGTGAGTCTACAGGGGACTATGGCTACACCTTC
D: TRBD1
size: few
V: TRBV10-3
J: TRBJ1-2

CDR3: CASSIKETQYF
DNA: TGCGCCAGCAGCATTAAAGAGACCCAGTACTTC
D: -
size: few
V: TRBV5-1
J: TRBJ2-5

CDR3: CASSDRTSGWETQYF
DNA: TGTGCCAGTAGTGACCGGACTAGCGGGTGGGAGACCCAGTACTTC
D: TRBD2
size: -
V: TRBV19
J: TRBJ2-5

CDR3: CASSLGGGYYEQYF
DNA: TGTGCCAGCAGTCTAGGGGGGGGTTACTACGAGCAGTACTTC
D: -
size: -
V: TRBV28
J: TRBJ2-7

CDR3: CASSESGTGGRKAFF
DNA: TGTGCCAGCAGTGAATCCGGGACAGGGGGCCGGAAAGCTTTCTTT
D: TRBD1
size: -
V: TRBV6-1
J: TRBJ1-1

CDR3: CASTNGHPRIDEQYF
DNA: TGTGCCAGCACCAATGGACATCCAAGGATCGACGAGCAGTACTTC
D: -
size: few
V: TRBV28
J: TRBJ2-7

CDR3: CASSQGARSETQYF
DNA: TGTGCCAGCAGCCAGGGGGCGCGAAGTGAGACCCAGTACTTC
D: -
size: -
V: TRBV14
J: TRBJ2-5

CDR3: CASSLNGGSGGAFF
DNA: TGTGCCAGCAGCTTAAATGGGGGCTCCGGGGGGGCTTTCTTT
D: -
size: -
V: TRBV7-2
J: TRBJ1-1

CDR3: CASSQESRYNEQFF
DNA: TGCGCCAGCAGCCAAGAGAGCCGATACAATGAGCAGTTCTTC
D: -
size: -
V: TRBV4-3
J: TRBJ2-1

CDR3: CAMTSGSLNTQYF
DNA: TGTGCCATGACTAGCGGGAGTTTAAATACGCAGTATTTT
D: TRBD2
size: few
V: TRBV10-3
J: TRBJ2-3

CDR3: CASTLLPGLGNTEAFF
DNA: TGTGCCAGCACCCTACTACCGGGTTTGGGGAACACTGAAGCTTTCTTT
D: -
size: few
V: TRBV9
J: TRBJ1-1

CDR3: CASSESTEGASVGYTF
DNA: TGCGCCAGCAGTGAGTCGACGGAGGGGGCCTCTGTTGGCTACACCTTC
D: TRBD1
size: few
V: TRBV10-2
J: TRBJ1-2

CDR3: CASVPGQGWGYTF
DNA: TGTGCCAGCGTCCCAGGGCAAGGGTGGGGCTACACCTTC
D: -
size: -
V: TRBV28
J: TRBJ1-2

CDR3: CAIRDREDGGYTF
DNA: TGTGCCATCAGGGACAGGGAAGACGGTGGCTACACCTTC
D: TRBD1
size: -
V: TRBV10-3
J: TRBJ1-2

CDR3: CASSSHPGSTDTQYF
DNA: TGTGCCAGCAGTTCTCATCCAGGGAGCACAGATACGCAGTATTTT
D: -
size: -
V: TRBV27
J: TRBJ2-3

CDR3: CASRPTGRAKNIQYF
DNA: TGTGCCAGCAGACCCACAGGGCGGGCCAAAAACATTCAGTACTTC
D: -
size: few
V: TRBV28
J: TRBJ2-4

CDR3: CASSLEGPRYEQYF
DNA: TGCGCCAGCAGCTTGGAAGGTCCGCGGTACGAGCAGTACTTC
D: -
size: few
V: TRBV5-1
J: TRBJ2-7

CDR3: CASSLDRAASYEQYF
DNA: TGCGCCAGCAGTCTAGACAGGGCCGCCTCCTACGAGCAGTACTTC
D: TRBD1
size: -
V: TRBV4-3
J: TRBJ2-7

CDR3: CASSLDREAFF
DNA: TGTGCCAGCAGTCTTGACAGGGAAGCTTTCTTT
D: -
size: -
V: TRBV6-6
J: TRBJ1-1

CDR3: CASSDRGNNEQYF
DNA: TGCGCCAGCAGTGACAGGGGGAATAACGAGCAGTACTTC
D: TRBD1
size: -
V: TRBV5-1
J: TRBJ2-7

CDR3: CATSGGTAPQETQYF
DNA: TGTGCCACCAGCGGAGGGACAGCCCCTCAAGAGACCCAGTACTTC
D: -
size: few
V: TRBV15
J: TRBJ2-5

CDR3: CAWNLLTDTQYF
DNA: TGTGCCTGGAATCTTTTAACAGATACGCAGTATTTT
D: -
size: few
V: TRBV30
J: TRBJ2-3

CDR3: CASSPQLAGGIDTQYF
DNA: TGCGCCAGCAGCCCCCAATTAGCGGGAGGTATCGATACGCAGTATTTT
D: TRBD2
size: -
V: TRBV4-1
J: TRBJ2-3

CDR3: CASSAWVAGGPLTYNEQFF
DNA: TGTGCCAGCAGCGCCTGGGTAGCGGGAGGGCCGCTTACCTACAATGAGCAGTTCTTC
D: TRBD2
size: few
V: TRBV9
J: TRBJ2-1

CDR3: CASSYRPASSYEQYF
DNA: TGTGCCAGCAGTTACCGCCCAGCGAGCTCCTACGAGCAGTACTTC
D: -
size: few
V: TRBV28
J: TRBJ2-7

CDR3: CASSESSGTEAFF
DNA: TGTGCCAGCAGTGAGTCCAGCGGCACTGAAGCTTTCTTT
D: -
size: few
V: TRBV2
J: TRBJ1-1

CDR3: CASSPVTGTHYEQYF
DNA: TGTGCCAGCAGCCCCGTCACCGGGACTCACTACGAGCAGTACTTC
D: -
size: -
V: TRBV7-2
J: TRBJ2-7